This paragraph covers one T cell receptor beta chain sequence. This clonotype appeared a few times. Its antigen has not been determined. Per-base qualities were not stored, and no clone one base away is much larger. Reading from cysteine to phenylalanine, the CDR3 counts 17 amino acids. This entry keeps only the CDR3 DNA: 51 bases, framed from base 1. The CDR1 and CDR2 encoded by the germline V gene are MNHEY and SVGEGT. V drops 5 bases and J drops 1 base, leaving 15 bases in between. The receptor library was made with RT-PCR. Data came from an Illumina HiSeq 2500. The raw public reads went through TCRdb reprocessing: fastp at Q25, MiXCR clone calling, in-frame beta chains kept. All rows with the same CDR3 protein become a single entry with the most common DNA and genes. The sample table records about 570,000 distinct CDR3 sequences; around 11% of these occur just once. The top ten clonotypes cover approximately 9.9% of the sample.

This record belongs to a study of response to subunit inactivated influenza vaccine (dated by TCRdb to between 2017 and 2018). For the study in its entirety: To follow how T cells responded to a trivalent subunit inactivated influenza vaccine, the researchers relied on deep quantitative profiling of the T cell receptor repertoire. General findings and caveats noted by the study authors: It was suggested by the authors that each seasonal influenza vaccination may recruit only a limited number of new T cells.

These sequences were also reported in another study, on T cells expressing NK-cell markers. As the second publication notes: TCR beta cDNA libraries were made by 5'RACE template switching that added a universal primer site and unique molecular identifiers. TCR beta-chain repertoires were profiled in sorted CD3+CD56+NKG2C+, CD3+CD56+NKG2C- and CD3+CD56-NKG2C+ T-cell subsets from several donors. Among the eight sequenced donors, seven were HCMV-seropositive and one was HCMV-seronegative. To restrict sorting to alphabetaTCR-expressing T cells, an anti-gammadeltaTCR antibody was added in several experiments. In six donors, the dominant CD3+CD56+NKG2C+ clonotypes ranked among the top 10 CD8+ clonotypes, making up 1.0-7.0% of CD8+ T cells. Those dominant clonotypes were again the most abundant among CD3+CD56-NKG2C+ cells in a handful of donors, at about 25-65%. Whether the expanded NKG2C-expressing T cell clones were specific for HCMV antigens remained unclear. Randomly selected healthy volunteers, three men and five women, were used as the eight sequenced donors. HCMV-specific IgG was detected in serum with a commercial ELISA kit to determine HCMV serostatus. Ficoll density gradient centrifugation was used to isolate peripheral blood mononuclear cells from blood. For a handful of donors, unsorted PBMC were also used to sequence bulk peripheral blood T-cell repertoires. Synthesis of cDNA was primed from the TCR beta constant segment and was followed by two consecutive PCR amplification steps. The libraries were sequenced on Illumina HiSeq 2000/2500, MiSeq or NextSeq, producing 2 x 150 bp reads. MIGEC was used to demultiplex reads and group reads by UMI, and MiTCR was used to assemble and quantify clonotypes. To exclude erroneous sequences, only TCR cDNA sequences supported by at least two reads were retained. The tcR package was used for downstream repertoire analysis, and clonotypes were matched between fractions using CDR3 nucleotide sequence together with V segment. VDJmatch was used to annotate antigen specificity against VDJdb, with one amino acid substitution in CDR3 permitted.

Material: PBMCs from blood, obtained on the day of vaccination. This receptor chain uses TRBV6-2 or TRBV6-3 and TRBJ1-6, with the identity of the D gene unclear. This receptor was taken from a middle-aged man who received an inactivated influenza vaccine. Donor details come from another sample of the same person, matched by shared clones. CDR3 loop: CASSPAKLTSYNSPLHF. The nucleotide sequence reads TGTGCCAGCAGTCCGGCCAAGTTGACTTCCTATAATTCACCCCTCCACTTT.